One sample yielded the 21 T cell receptor beta chains listed below, sequenced in a study of cytomegalovirus exposure and HLA in healthy donors. Vbeta (60) and Jbeta (13) primers were used in the PCR. Only in-frame clones appear in the TCRdb table, and some are missing; sequencing was by immunoSEQ multiplex PCR. In the table there are 160,000 or so clones, around 79% of which are singletons. The specimen sequenced was PBMCs. The receptors shown here come from a man aged 35 to 55 in good health and CMV-seronegative.

This rearrangement joins TRBV7-2 to TRBJ1-5; the D is unclear. Germline CDR1 and CDR2: SGHTA and FQGNSA. V was cut by 5 bases and J by 1 base, with 9 bases left in between. CDR3 length: 14 amino acids. CDR3 nucleotides: TGTGCCAGCAGCCCACTGTCCAGCAATCAGCCCCAGCATTTT. It yields the protein CASSPLSSNQPQHF.

The chain is built from TRBV7-3 and TRBJ1-6; D might be TRBD1 (6 bases). Germline values: CDR1 SGHTA, CDR2 FQGTGA. This CDR3 comprises 15 residues. V lost 5 bases and J lost 10, with 18 bases in between. This CDR3 reads CASSPSGGGGSPLHF. CDR3 coding DNA: TGTGCCAGCAGCCCTTCGGGGGGGGGCGGGTCACCCCTCCACTTT.

J is TRBJ2-2 and V is TRBV27; 9 bases map to TRBD1. The CDR3 contains 17 residues. Germline V CDR1 and CDR2: MNHEY, SMNVEV (reference sequence). V was pared by 4 bases and J by 4 bases, with 10 bases of the junction left unmatched. CDR3 amino acids: CASSYLTGTGTTGELFF. DNA of the CDR3: TGTGCCAGCAGTTACTTAACCGGGACAGGGACCACCGGGGAGCTGTTTTTT.

To note about this clone: One end of the junction varies from germline; a read error may be responsible. The chain carries TRBV7-9 and TRBJ2-1; 9 nucleotides line up with TRBD2. Germline loops: CDR1 SEHNR, CDR2 FQNEAQ (reference sequence). The CDR3 has 16 amino acids. The CDR3 reads CSSSFLAGPFYNEQFF. In nucleotides, the CDR3 is TGTTCCAGCAGCTTCCTAGCGGGGCCCTTCTACAATGAGCAGTTCTTC.

The V gene is TRBV18, the J gene TRBJ2-5; possible D gene TRBD2, 5 bases. The CDR3 spans 16 residues. Trimming removed 6 bases at V and 5 bases at J, with 22 bases between. The germline gives CDR1 KGHSH, CDR2 LQKENI. The CDR3 nucleotides read TGTGCCAGCTCCCCTTTCGTCGGGGTCGAAAGGGAGACCCAGTACTTC. It is translated as CASSPFVGVERETQYF.

The chain has TRBV5-6 and TRBJ1-2; D unresolved. Trimming removed 5 bases at V and 0 bases at J, with 8 bases between. The germline V gene has CDR1 SGHDT and CDR2 YYEEEE. CDR3 length: 13 residues. CDR3 in DNA: TGTGCCAGCAGAAGAGGGACTAACTATGGCTACACCTTC. Its translation: CASRRGTNYGYTF.

The J gene is TRBJ2-7, the V gene TRBV18; 9 nucleotides agree with TRBD1. The CDR3 is made up of 14 amino acids. CDR1 is KGHSH, CDR2 LQKENI, per germline. V gave up 5 bases and J gave up 0 bases; unmatched junction bases: 2. CDR3 sequence: CASSGTGTSYEQYF. The CDR3 bases are TGTGCCAGCTCAGGGACAGGGACCTCCTACGAGCAGTACTTC.

This chain uses TRBV29-1 with TRBJ2-7, with 10 bases aligning to TRBD1. Germline loops: CDR1 SQVTM, CDR2 ANQGSEA. V was pared by 6 bases and J by 2 bases, with 1 base of the junction left unmatched. The CDR3 extends over 12 amino acids. The CDR3 bases are TGCAGCGTCGGGACAGGGGCCTACGAGCAGTACTTC. This encodes CSVGTGAYEQYF.

The chain links TRBV25-1 to TRBJ1-2, with TRBD1 matching over 10 bases. The CDR3 has 14 residues. The germline V gene encodes CDR1 MGHDK and CDR2 SYGVNS. V shed 6 bases, J shed 7 bases, and the junction held 8 bases outside the gene matches. The CDR3 nucleotides are TGTGCCAGCAGGAAGACAGGGGGCTTAGGTGGCTACACCTTC. Its protein is CASRKTGGLGGYTF.

CDR3 in DNA: TGTGCCAGCAGCTTTCGGGACAGGGACGTTCTGAAGTTCTTC. Residues: CASSFRDRDVLKFF. The V call is TRBV7-6, the J call TRBJ2-1; TRBD1 matches at 9 bases. This CDR3 is 14 amino acids long. CDR1 is SGHVS and CDR2 is FNYEAQ in the germline V gene. Unmatched junction bases numbered 11, after V lost 3 bases and J lost 14 bases.

This chain joins TRBV28 and TRBJ2-7; 10 bases are shared with TRBD1. Per germline, CDR1 MDHEN and CDR2 SYDVKM. The CDR3 contains 17 residues. After removal of 6 bases from V and 6 bases from J, the junction contained 17 bases not matched to a gene. The CDR3 sequence is CASRPGQGTPRGVEQYF. CDR3 nucleotide sequence: TGTGCCAGCAGACCGGGACAGGGGACCCCTCGTGGTGTCGAGCAGTACTTC. The full variable domain, completed using reference TRBV28 and TRBJ2-7, is DVKVTQSSRYLVKRTGEKVFLECVQDMDHENMFWYRQDPGLGLRLIYFSYDVKMKEKGDIPEGYSVSREKKERFSLILESASTNQTSMYLCASRPGQGTPRGVEQYFGPGTRLTVT.

V gene TRBV15 combines with J gene TRBJ2-7, with 7 bases identical to TRBD1. Per the germline V gene, CDR1 is LNHNV and CDR2 is YYDKDF (reference sequence). There are 15 residues in the CDR3. The ends lost 5 bases at V and 0 bases at J; junction bases unmatched: 7. This chain's CDR3 is CATSDRQGSSYEQYF. CDR3 DNA sequence: TGTGCCACCAGCGACCGACAGGGCAGCTCCTACGAGCAGTACTTC.

This chain connects TRBV7-2 to TRBJ1-1; D possibly corresponds to TRBD1 (6 bases). The V end was cut by 0 bases, the J end by 5 bases, with 7 bases between. CDR1 and CDR2 (germline): SGHTA, FQGNSA. The CDR3 loop spans 13 amino acids. CDR3 nucleotide sequence: TGTGCCAGCAGCTTAGCTCAGGGGACTGAAGCTTTCTTT. This gives the protein CASSLAQGTEAFF.

The chain has TRBV19 and TRBJ2-1, with D hard to call. Deletions cut 3 bases from V and 0 bases from J, with 9 bases between. Germline V gives CDR1 LNHDA, CDR2 SQIVND (reference sequence). This CDR3 is built from 15 residues. The DNA of the CDR3 is TGTGCCAGTAGTATCCCAGGCAGCTCCTACAATGAGCAGTTCTTC. Its protein product is CASSIPGSSYNEQFF.

The CDR3 nucleotides are TGCGCCAGCAGTCCAAGTCTAGGGGAATTCGTAGAAGCTTTCTTT. Translation: CASSPSLGEFVEAFF. The rearrangement joins TRBV10-1 to TRBJ1-1, with TRBD1 as a possible D gene (5 bases). The germline CDR1 and CDR2 sequences are WNHNN and SYGVQD (reference sequence). V lost 5 bases and J lost 8, with 21 bases in between. The CDR3 totals 15 residues.

In its sample, this clone was seen a few times. The chain is built from TRBV7-9 and TRBJ1-3, with D hard to call. V gave up 4 bases and J gave up 0 bases, with 10 bases separating them. The CDR3 is 15 residues long. Germline lookup yields CDR1 SEHNR and CDR2 FQNEAQ (reference sequence). The CDR3 loop reads CASSSTDYSGNTIYF. CDR3 coding DNA: TGTGCCAGCAGCTCCACAGACTACTCTGGAAACACCATATATTTT.

This clone appeared a few times. The V call is TRBV5-4, the J call TRBJ2-7; 9 nucleotides agree with TRBD1. The CDR3 covers 15 residues. V gave up 6 bases and J gave up 1 base; unmatched junction bases: 8. Germline assignment: CDR1 SGHNT and CDR2 YYREEE (reference sequence). CDR3 loop: CASKPGQGESYEQYF. In DNA form, the CDR3 reads TGTGCCAGCAAGCCGGGACAGGGTGAATCCTACGAGCAGTACTTC.

The table lists this clone with a count of one. The chain couples TRBV10-2 to TRBJ1-6; 8 bases are a match to TRBD1. This CDR3 contains 17 residues. After removal of 0 bases from V and 14 bases from J, the junction contained 15 bases not matched to a gene. Germline V gene sequence: CDR1 WSHSY, CDR2 SAAADI. CDR3 DNA sequence: TGCGCCAGCAGTGAGTCGACTCAAGGGACAGGTTCCTGCGCCCTCCACTTT. Translated, it gives CASSESTQGTGSCALHF.

The chain employs TRBV6-5 and TRBJ1-4; 10 bases map to TRBD1. This CDR3 region has 15 residues. Germline lookup yields CDR1 MNHEY and CDR2 SVGAGI. Trimming took 1 base from V and 7 from J; bases not matched to a gene: 3. CDR3 residues: CASSYFDRGLEKLFF. In DNA form, the CDR3 reads TGTGCCAGCAGTTACTTTGACAGGGGGCTTGAAAAACTGTTTTTT.

CDR3 DNA sequence: TGTGCCAGCAGGGGACAGGTCCTTGTGGGGGATTCACCCCTCCACTTT. It specifies CASRGQVLVGDSPLHF. The chain couples TRBV2 to TRBJ1-6, with 8 bases aligning to TRBD1. The CDR3 has 16 amino acids. The V segment lost 6 bases and the J segment 8 bases; nucleotides outside the gene matches: 12. The V gene's germline CDR1 is SNHLY and CDR2 FYNNEI.

V is TRBV6-1 and J is TRBJ2-7; TRBD1 is a possible D gene (5 bases). Germline CDR1 and CDR2: MNHNS and SASEGT. Between the trimmed V and J ends, which lost 4 bases and 0 bases, there was a span of 7 bases. The CDR3 consists of 13 residues. CDR3: CASSGQSSYEQYF. The CDR3 region has the DNA TGTGCCAGCAGTGGACAGAGCTCCTACGAGCAGTACTTC.